A single sample is the source of the 20 T cell receptor beta chains below, sequenced in a study of blood T cell repertoires in COVID-19. Assay: immunoSEQ multiplex PCR; the TCRdb copy retains only in-frame clones and omits some. This table holds approximately 170,000 clones, around 84% found once. What was sequenced was peripheral blood. All receptors come from a woman aged 70-85 years with COVID-19, enrolled during active disease.

This chain uses TRBV28 with TRBJ2-7, with 10 bases matching TRBD1. Germline assignment: CDR1 MDHEN and CDR2 SYDVKM. The trim removed 5 bases at V and 5 bases at J, leaving 12 bases unmatched. The CDR3 spans 16 residues. The CDR3 DNA sequence: TGTGCCAGCAGTCCCCAACCGGGACAGGGGATCGACGAGCAGTACTTC. This codes for CASSPQPGQGIDEQYF.

The CDR3 here is CASSLDRGYEQYF. The CDR3 nucleotides are TGTGCCAGCAGTTTGGACAGGGGATACGAGCAGTACTTC. The rearrangement links TRBV28 to TRBJ2-7, with 9 bases lining up with TRBD1. Trimming at V came to 3 bases and at J to 4 bases, leaving 1 base not matched to a gene. The CDR3 has 13 residues. Germline assignment: CDR1 MDHEN and CDR2 SYDVKM.

The chain joins TRBV5-1 to TRBJ1-1, with 7 nucleotides matching TRBD1. The CDR3 spans 13 residues. Germline lookup yields CDR1 SGHRS and CDR2 YFSETQ. V lost 2 bases to trimming and J lost 6 bases; unmatched junction nucleotides: 4. CDR3 sequence (DNA): TGCGCCAGCAGCTTCCGGACAGGCCCTGAAGCTTTCTTT. Translated, it gives CASSFRTGPEAFF.

This chain joins TRBV24-1 and TRBJ1-2; TRBD1 agrees at 8 bases. The CDR3 length is 13 residues. Trimming at V came to 9 bases and at J to 7 bases, leaving 9 bases not matched to a gene. The germline CDR1 and CDR2 sequences are KGHDR and SFDVKD. Here the CDR3 DNA reads TGTGCCACCTCCCCAGGACAGGGACCTGGCTACACCTTC. Translated: CATSPGQGPGYTF.

The chain recombines TRBV7-2 with TRBJ1-5, with 8 bases that match TRBD1. V shed 5 bases, J shed 7 bases, and the junction held 7 bases outside the gene matches. This CDR3 has 14 residues. Germline CDR1 and CDR2: SGHTA and FQGNSA. CDR3 protein: CASSPGQGGQPQHF. The CDR3 DNA is TGTGCCAGCAGCCCCGGACAGGGAGGGCAGCCCCAGCATTTT.

V and J are TRBV11-1 and TRBJ2-5, with D uncertain. V lost 3 bases and J 0 bases, leaving 8 bases between the germline ends. This CDR3 has 14 amino acids. Germline V gene sequence: CDR1 SGHAT, CDR2 FQDESV (reference sequence). The CDR3 reads CASSLGLNQETQYF. CDR3 nucleotide sequence: TGTGCCAGCAGCTTGGGCCTAAACCAAGAGACCCAGTACTTC.

CDR3 nucleotide sequence: TGCGCCAGCAGTGACCCCCGGGCCTACGAGCAGTACGTC. It is translated as CASSDPRAYEQYV. The chain couples TRBV10-2 to TRBJ2-7, with D unclear. CDR3 length equals 13 residues. The germline V gene encodes CDR1 WSHSY and CDR2 SAAADI. The V gene lost 3 bases and the J gene lost 2 bases, with 8 bases spanning the gap.

The chain carries TRBV6-1 and TRBJ1-5, with D maybe TRBD1 (5 bases). The V end was cut by 3 bases, the J end by 7 bases, with 10 bases between. This CDR3 has 13 amino acids. The germline gives CDR1 MNHNS, CDR2 SASEGT. The CDR3 sequence is CASSEAGKQPQHF. CDR3 bases: TGTGCCAGCAGTGAGGCAGGGAAACAGCCCCAGCATTTT.

This chain links TRBV5-1 with TRBJ1-3; D remains unclear. Trimming stripped 4 bases from V and 2 bases from J, with 10 bases between. Germline V gives CDR1 SGHRS, CDR2 YFSETQ. The CDR3 length is 14 residues. The CDR3 loop reads CASSTGIAGNTIYF. The CDR3 DNA follows: TGCGCCAGCAGCACCGGGATAGCTGGAAACACCATATATTTT.

In DNA form, the CDR3 reads TGTGCCAGCAGCCCAACCGGGACAGCCTCCTACGAGCAGTACTTC. This codes for CASSPTGTASYEQYF. V gene TRBV3-1 (or the pseudogene TRBV3-2) combines with J gene TRBJ2-7; 7 nucleotides align to TRBD1. Germline CDR1 reads LGHDT; CDR2 reads YNNKEL (reference sequence). J was trimmed by 0 bases and V by 4 bases; bases with no gene match: 6. The CDR3 consists of 15 residues.

This clone was detected only once. The rearrangement uses TRBV27 and TRBJ1-2, with 9 nucleotides matching TRBD1. The germline V gene has CDR1 MNHEY and CDR2 SMNVEV (reference sequence). The CDR3 spans 17 residues. Trimming at V came to 4 bases and at J to 2 bases, leaving 11 bases not matched to a gene. DNA for the CDR3: TGTGCCAGCAGTTCTATAACCGGGACAGGGAACAACTATGGCTACACCTTC. Amino acids: CASSSITGTGNNYGYTF.

The gene calls are TRBV3-1 (or the pseudogene TRBV3-2) and TRBJ2-3, with 11 bases that match TRBD2. The CDR3 has 16 amino acids. The V gene end was trimmed by 4 bases and the J gene end by 2 bases; junction bases not matched to a gene: 5. In germline, CDR1 is LGHDT, CDR2 YNNKEL (reference sequence). The CDR3 region is CASSLRTSGYTDTQYF. As DNA, the CDR3 is TGTGCCAGCAGCCTCAGGACTAGCGGGTACACAGATACGCAGTATTTT.

This chain joins TRBV2 and TRBJ2-5; D is perhaps TRBD2 (5 bases). Trimming cost V 6 bases and J 1 base, with 9 bases left between them. The germline V gene has CDR1 SNHLY and CDR2 FYNNEI. CDR3 length: 13 amino acids. CDR3 in DNA: TGTGCCAGCAGACCGGGAACCCAAGAGACCCAGTACTTC. Translation gives CASRPGTQETQYF.

CDR3 DNA: TGCAGTGCTAGTAACCCGGGGGGGCTCCAAGAGACCCAGTACTTC. Translated, it gives CSASNPGGLQETQYF. The gene calls are TRBV20-1 and TRBJ2-5; 8 bases line up with TRBD2. Per the germline V gene, CDR1 is DFQATT and CDR2 is SNEGSKA (reference sequence). V shed 3 bases and J 1 base; nucleotides not matched to a gene: 7. There are 15 residues in the CDR3.

V usage is TRBV6-5 and J usage is TRBJ1-2; 9 nucleotides line up with TRBD1. The CDR3 has 15 residues. Trimming cost V 7 bases and J 8 bases; bases outside gene matches: 14. CDR1 is MNHEY and CDR2 is SVGAGI in the germline V gene. Here the CDR3 reads CASTLQGAKGEGYTF. The DNA for the CDR3 is TGTGCCAGCACCCTACAGGGGGCTAAGGGTGAGGGCTACACCTTC.

The genes are TRBV6-1 and TRBJ2-1, with a tentative D call TRBD2 (7 bases). Germline CDR1 is MNHNS and CDR2 is SASEGT. This CDR3 comprises 16 residues. V was pared by 3 bases and J by 8 bases, with 20 bases between. As DNA, the CDR3 is TGTGCCAGCAGTGAGGGCGGGGGACACCCCCTCTATGAGCAGTTCTTC. Protein: CASSEGGGHPLYEQFF.

This clone is a singleton in its sample. The chain couples TRBV6-6 to TRBJ1-5; D remains ambiguous. V shed 4 bases and J shed 3 bases, with 16 bases lying between them. The CDR3 consists of 16 residues. The germline CDR1 and CDR2 sequences are MNHNY and SVGAGI (reference sequence). The CDR3 sequence: CASSSAPSASNQPQHF. The CDR3 coding sequence is TGTGCCAGCAGTTCCGCCCCTTCAGCGTCCAATCAGCCCCAGCATTTT.

This clone occurred once. The chain carries TRBV2 and TRBJ2-3; maybe TRBD2 (7 bases). Germline CDR1 reads SNHLY; CDR2 reads FYNNEI. Trimming stripped 1 base from V and 0 bases from J, with 11 bases between. The CDR3 extends over 16 amino acids. The CDR3 bases are TGTGCCAGCAGTGAAGGGGAGGGGGAGAGCACAGATACGCAGTATTTT. Protein: CASSEGEGESTDTQYF.

The chain joins TRBV28 to TRBJ2-3; D possibly corresponds to TRBD2 (5 bases). Trimming removed 8 bases at V and 4 bases at J, with 16 bases between. CDR3 length equals 14 residues. The germline CDR1 and CDR2 sequences are MDHEN and SYDVKM. CDR3 nucleotides: TGTGCCAGCGGACTCGATTCACTCTCAGATACGCAGTATTTT. It translates to CASGLDSLSDTQYF. The complete variable domain, with remaining parts taken from reference TRBV28 and TRBJ2-3, reads DVKVTQSSRYLVKRTGEKVFLECVQDMDHENMFWYRQDPGLGLRLIYFSYDVKMKEKGDIPEGYSVSREKKERFSLILESASTNQTSMYLCASGLDSLSDTQYFGPGTRLTVL.

The sample holds a few counts of this clone. The sample carries other DNA sequences with the same CDR3. This CDR3 reads CASSLRAGQGEAFF. CDR3 DNA: TGCGCCAGCAGCCTTCGAGCAGGACAGGGGGAAGCTTTCTTT. The V and J genes are TRBV5-1 and TRBJ1-1; 9 bases are shared with TRBD1. This CDR3 contains 14 residues. The V and J ends lost 4 bases and 8 bases, in that order; junction bases with no gene match: 9. In germline, CDR1 is SGHRS, CDR2 YFSETQ.